The 21 T cell receptor beta chains below were found in one sample sequenced in a study of vaccination and CD4 T cells after COVID-19. An Oncomine TCR Beta short-read assay was used to sequence the DNA from cultured CD4+ T cells. TCRdb redid the calling of the PCR reads with MiXCR, one entry per CDR3 protein. The data hold approximately 13,000 distinct CDR3 sequences, with less than 55% observed a single time. Treatment described: approximately nine-day PBMC culture with coronavirus spike peptide pools or control peptides (ViraFEST assay). What these receptors recognize is not known. The specimen sequenced was CD4+ T cells from blood, cultured in vitro. The receptors were sampled from a human donor who had recovered from COVID-19.

The rearrangement links TRBV2 to TRBJ2-7, with 7 bases lining up with TRBD1. The CDR3 extends over 14 amino acids. Trimming cost V 2 bases and J 3 bases; bases outside gene matches: 4. CDR1 and CDR2 (germline): SNHLY, FYNNEI. CDR3 bases: TGTGCCAGCAGTGAAACGGGACAGCACTACGAGCAGTACTTC. Amino acid sequence: CASSETGQHYEQYF.

The chain combines TRBV20-1 with TRBJ1-5; the match to TRBD1 covers 7 bases. There are 14 residues in the CDR3. Germline V CDR1 and CDR2: DFQATT, SNEGSKA (reference sequence). The trim removed 5 bases at V and 1 base at J, leaving 5 bases unmatched. CDR3 in DNA: TGCAGTGCTCCGGAGGGACAGAGCAATCAGCCCCAGCATTTT. Amino acid sequence: CSAPEGQSNQPQHF.

This clonotype showed up just a few times. The chain joins TRBV2 to TRBJ2-7, with a possible D match to TRBD2 (6 bases). Trimming removed 11 bases at V and 2 bases at J, with 16 bases between. The CDR3 has 13 amino acids. Germline V CDR1 and CDR2: SNHLY, FYNNEI. For the CDR3, the DNA is TGTGCCGGGAGGCCAGGAATAACCTACGAGCAGTACTTC. This codes for CAGRPGITYEQYF.

This clonotype showed up just a few times. This rearrangement joins TRBV20-1 to TRBJ1-5; D gene unclear. CDR1 and CDR2 from the germline V gene are DFQATT and SNEGSKA (reference sequence). The CDR3 length is 9 residues. V was clipped by 6 bases and J by 8 bases, with 5 bases between them. This CDR3 is CSAPEPQHF. CDR3 DNA sequence: TGCAGTGCCCCGGAGCCCCAGCATTTT.

The rearrangement joins TRBV5-7 to TRBJ2-7, with 8 bases matching TRBD1. TRBV5-7 is labeled an ORF, and its function is uncertain. The CDR3 runs to 16 residues. V lost 3 bases and J lost 5; bases outside the gene matches: 13. The CDR3 protein is CASSSWTGRTRNEQYF. CDR3 in DNA: TGTGCCAGCAGCTCCTGGACAGGGCGCACCCGGAACGAGCAGTACTTC.

This clonotype was found a few times. The V and J genes are TRBV19 and TRBJ1-5; D not resolved. Germline CDR1 is LNHDA and CDR2 is SQIVND (reference sequence). V lost 4 bases, J lost 1 base, and 11 bases lay in between. The CDR3 has 15 amino acids. The DNA for the CDR3 is TGTGCCAGTAGTACTCGGACGGTGAGCAATCAGCCCCAGCATTTT. It yields the protein CASSTRTVSNQPQHF. Full variable domain (rest looked up from reference TRBV19 and TRBJ1-5): DGGITQSPKYLFRKEGQNVTLSCEQNLNHDAMYWYRQDPGQGLRLIYYSQIVNDFQKGDIAEGYSVSREKKESFPLTVTSAQKNPTAFYLCASSTRTVSNQPQHFGDGTRLSIL.

The rearrangement links TRBV7-9 to TRBJ1-1, with D perhaps matching TRBD1 (5 bases). This CDR3 is 15 amino acids long. The germline gives CDR1 SEHNR, CDR2 FQNEAQ (reference sequence). V was cut by 5 bases and J by 11 bases, with 24 bases left in between. For the CDR3, the DNA is TGTGCCAGCAGCCAGGATCTAACAGGAGGGATAAGGGCTTTCTTT. Its protein product is CASSQDLTGGIRAFF.

As for this clonotype: Compared with germline, one end of the junction differs, possibly owing to a read error. V and J are TRBV6-1 and TRBJ1-2; no clear D gene. The CDR3 sequence is 12 residues long. CDR1 and CDR2 from the germline V gene are MNHNS and SASEGT. CDR3 in DNA: TGTGCCAGCGGTGAAGGATACTATGGCTACACCTTC. Its translation: CASGEGYYGYTF.

This clonotype was seen a few times. The chain employs TRBV20-1 and TRBJ2-1; D may be TRBD1 or TRBD2 (5 bases each). V lost 3 bases and J lost 6, with 15 bases in between. Germline-derived CDR1 and CDR2 are DFQATT and SNEGSKA (reference sequence). CDR3 length equals 14 residues. The DNA for the CDR3 is TGCAGTGCTAGTTTGGGGGATTTGGGCAATGAGCAGTTCTTC. This encodes CSASLGDLGNEQFF.

This chain connects TRBV6-1 to TRBJ2-5; D unclear. The germline V gene encodes CDR1 MNHNS and CDR2 SASEGT. Trimming pared 6 bases from V and 5 bases from J, leaving 13 bases between. The CDR3 runs to 13 residues. The CDR3 is CASSRTGGETQYF. The CDR3 DNA reads as TGTGCCAGCAGCAGGACGGGTGGGGAGACCCAGTACTTC.

The DNA of the CDR3 is TGTGCAACTGGGTCCCCAGATACGCAGTATTTT. It encodes CATGSPDTQYF. The chain couples TRBV24-1 to TRBJ2-3, with D uncertain. This CDR3 is 11 amino acids long. Germline CDR1 reads KGHDR; CDR2 reads SFDVKD.

A single count supports this clonotype. V usage is TRBV27 and J usage is TRBJ2-4; 13 bases line up with TRBD2. The CDR3 loop spans 15 amino acids. V was pared by 4 bases and J by 8 bases, with 5 bases of the junction left unmatched. CDR1 and CDR2 from the germline V gene are MNHEY and SMNVEV (reference sequence). DNA for the CDR3: TGTGCCAGCAGTTCCGGGACTAGCGGGGCGTACATTCAGTACTTC. Protein sequence: CASSSGTSGAYIQYF.

This chain joins TRBV5-1 and TRBJ2-3; D remains ambiguous. This CDR3 spans 17 amino acids. The V gene's germline CDR1 is SGHRS and CDR2 YFSETQ. V was cut by 0 bases and J by 0 bases, with 14 bases left in between. In nucleotides, the CDR3 is TGCGCCAGCAGCTTGGGGCCCCGGTCGGGTAGCACAGATACGCAGTATTTT. Translated: CASSLGPRSGSTDTQYF.

V and J are TRBV20-1 and TRBJ1-3; no definite D call. Germline loops: CDR1 DFQATT, CDR2 SNEGSKA (reference sequence). Trimming removed 3 bases from V and 0 bases from J, with 9 bases in between. There are 14 residues in the CDR3. Written as DNA, the CDR3 is TGCAGTGCTAGCGGCTACCTCTCTGGAAACACCATATATTTT. Residues: CSASGYLSGNTIYF.

This clonotype is classed as medium-sized (0.01 to 0.1%). The rearrangement joins TRBV20-1 to TRBJ1-1; TRBD1 aligns across 8 bases. The CDR3 has 15 amino acids. V lost 6 bases, J lost 0 bases, and 9 bases stayed unmatched. The germline CDR1 and CDR2 sequences are DFQATT and SNEGSKA (reference sequence). The DNA of the CDR3 is TGCAGTGCCCAACGGACAGGGACCATGAACACTGAAGCTTTCTTT. It encodes CSAQRTGTMNTEAFF.

The J gene is TRBJ2-3, the V gene TRBV29-1, with unresolved D. CDR1 is SQVTM and CDR2 is ANQGSEA in the germline V gene. This CDR3 is 14 amino acids long. V was pared by 3 bases and J by 1 base, with 11 bases between. The CDR3 coding sequence is TGCAGCGTTGACGGCCCTGGCGGCACAGATACGCAGTATTTT. Its protein is CSVDGPGGTDTQYF.

The chain recombines TRBV6-2 or TRBV6-3 with TRBJ2-7; tentatively, D is TRBD1 or TRBD2 (5 bases each). This CDR3 comprises 12 residues. Per the germline V gene, CDR1 is MNHEY and CDR2 is SVGEGT. V was pared by 5 bases and J by 11 bases, with 16 bases between. The CDR3 spells CASSNGPGLKYF. DNA for the CDR3: TGTGCCAGCAGTAACGGGCCGGGGCTTAAGTACTTC.

The gene calls are TRBV6-8 and TRBJ2-2, with TRBD1 matching 7 bases. The CDR3 has 15 amino acids. Per the germline V gene, CDR1 is MNHGY and CDR2 is SAAAGT. V shed 2 bases, J shed 4 bases, and the junction held 4 bases outside the gene matches. CDR3 in amino acids: CASSYGGQITGELFF. The CDR3 bases are TGTGCCAGCAGTTACGGGGGACAGATCACCGGGGAGCTGTTTTTT.

This clonotype was counted only a few times. Here the CDR3 reads CASALQRQGGGTSYEQYF. The CDR3 region has the DNA TGTGCCAGCGCACTGCAGAGACAGGGGGGAGGTACTTCCTACGAGCAGTACTTC. This rearrangement joins TRBV6-1 to TRBJ2-7; 9 positions match TRBD1. This CDR3 spans 18 amino acids. Germline V gives CDR1 MNHNS, CDR2 SASEGT. J was trimmed by 1 base and V by 8 bases; bases with no gene match: 18.

This clonotype was recorded only once. The chain recombines TRBV4-2 with TRBJ2-5, with TRBD1 identical over 9 bases. This CDR3 comprises 14 residues. Germline CDR1 reads LGHNA; CDR2 reads YNFKEQ. Trimming removed 5 bases from V and 3 bases from J; junction bases left unmatched: 4. This CDR3 reads CASSYRDREETQYF. The DNA of the CDR3 is TGTGCCAGCAGCTACCGGGACAGGGAAGAGACCCAGTACTTC.

In this sample, this clonotype turned up a few times. The J gene is TRBJ2-5, the V gene TRBV6-1; D is unclear. CDR1 is MNHNS, CDR2 SASEGT, per germline. V shed 3 bases and J shed 5 bases, with 13 bases lying between them. The CDR3 loop spans 14 amino acids. CDR3 DNA: TGTGCCAGCAGTGATGTCCTCCCCCCGGAGACCCAGTACTTC. This codes for CASSDVLPPETQYF.